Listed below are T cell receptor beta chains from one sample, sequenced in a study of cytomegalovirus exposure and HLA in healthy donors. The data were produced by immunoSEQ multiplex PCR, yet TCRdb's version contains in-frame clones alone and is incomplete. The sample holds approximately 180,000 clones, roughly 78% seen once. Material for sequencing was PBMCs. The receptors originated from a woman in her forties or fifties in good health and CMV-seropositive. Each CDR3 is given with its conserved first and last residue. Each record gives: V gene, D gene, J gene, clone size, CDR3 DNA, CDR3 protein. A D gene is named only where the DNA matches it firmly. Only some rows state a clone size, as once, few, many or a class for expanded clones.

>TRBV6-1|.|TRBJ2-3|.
TGTGCCAGCAGTGAAGCGAGGCCGGGTTGGGCAGATACGCAGTATTTT
CASSEARPGWADTQYF
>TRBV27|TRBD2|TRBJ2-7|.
TGTGCCAGCAGTTTATCGATAGGACTAGCGCGGGAGTACTTC
CASSLSIGLAREYF
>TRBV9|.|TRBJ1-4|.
TGTGCCAGCAGCGTTCAACCGGGGGCAACTAATGAAAAACTGTTTTTT
CASSVQPGATNEKLFF
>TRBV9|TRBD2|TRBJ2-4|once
TGTGCCAGCAGCACCCCTCGGAGCGGGGGTCTAGCCAAAAACATTCAGTACTTC
CASSTPRSGGLAKNIQYF
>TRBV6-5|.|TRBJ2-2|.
TGTGCCAGCGCGGGACTCAGGACGAACACCGGGGAGCTGTTTTTT
CASAGLRTNTGELFF
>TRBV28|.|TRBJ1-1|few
TGTGCCAGCTTGGGTTTTACTAGCCCTGAAGCTTTCTTT
CASLGFTSPEAFF
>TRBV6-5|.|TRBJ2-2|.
TGTGCCAGCAGCCGCGTCACCACCGGGGAGCTGTTTTTT
CASSRVTTGELFF
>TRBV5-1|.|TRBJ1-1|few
TGCGCCAGCAGTCGGTGGGAGGGGACTGAAGCTTTCTTT
CASSRWEGTEAFF
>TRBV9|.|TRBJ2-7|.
TGTGCCAGCAGCGTAGGGCGAGGATCGTCCTACGAGCAGTACTTC
CASSVGRGSSYEQYF
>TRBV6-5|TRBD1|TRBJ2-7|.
TGTGCCAGCAGTTCGGAAGAGACAGGGCTTGAGCAGTACTTC
CASSSEETGLEQYF
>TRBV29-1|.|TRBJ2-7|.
TGCAGCGTCGCGGACAGCTCCTACGAGCAGTACTTC
CSVADSSYEQYF
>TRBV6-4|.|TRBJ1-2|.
TGTGCCAGCAGTCCCGGACAGTGGGACTATGGCTACACCTTC
CASSPGQWDYGYTF
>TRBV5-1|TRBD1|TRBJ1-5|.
TGCGCCAGCAGCTTGGGGACAGGGGCGGACTATCAGCCCCAGCATTTT
CASSLGTGADYQPQHF
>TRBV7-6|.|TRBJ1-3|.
TGTGCCACCCAGCGGGCGGCTGGAAACACCATATATTTT
CATQRAAGNTIYF
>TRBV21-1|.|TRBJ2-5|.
TGTGCCATCAGGGGAGGGAGTCCCGCTGAAAGGGATCAAGAGACCCAGTACTTC
CAIRGGSPAERDQETQYF
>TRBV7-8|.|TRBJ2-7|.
TGTGCCAGCAGCTTCCAGAACGAGCAGTACTTC
CASSFQNEQYF
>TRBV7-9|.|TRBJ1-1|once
TGTGCCAGCAGCTCCGAGGCTGCGAACACTGAAGCTTTCTTT
CASSSEAANTEAFF
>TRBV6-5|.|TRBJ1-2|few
TGTGCCAGCAGTCTCAGGACTCGGTGGTATGGCTACACCTTC
CASSLRTRWYGYTF
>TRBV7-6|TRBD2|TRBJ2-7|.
TGTGCCAGCAGCCCACGGCCTAGCGGGGGTTACGAGCAGTACTTC
CASSPRPSGGYEQYF
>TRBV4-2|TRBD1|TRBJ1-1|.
TGTGCCAGCAGTATACAGGGGGCGCAAACTGAAGCTTTCTTT
CASSIQGAQTEAFF
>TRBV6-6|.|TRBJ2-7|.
TGTGCCAGCACCCAAGGGGCAGGACCCTACGAGCAGTACTTC
CASTQGAGPYEQYF
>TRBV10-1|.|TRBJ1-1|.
TGCGCCAGTCAGGGACTTAGGAACACTGAAGCTTTCTTT
CASQGLRNTEAFF
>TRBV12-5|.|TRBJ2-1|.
TGTGCTAGTGGTTTGCCGGTTGGGGGGGGGCCTGGTGAGCAGTTCTTC
CASGLPVGGGPGEQFF
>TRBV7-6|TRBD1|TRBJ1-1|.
TGTGCCAGCAGCGTACAGGGGGGAGCTGAAGCTTTCTTT
CASSVQGGAEAFF
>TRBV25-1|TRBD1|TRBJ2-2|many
TGTGCCAGCAGTGAATACCCGAGACAGGGGTTGACCGGGGAGCTGTTTTTT
CASSEYPRQGLTGELFF
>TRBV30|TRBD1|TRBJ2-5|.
TGTGCCTGGAACCGGGACAGGGGGGAGACCCAGTACTTC
CAWNRDRGETQYF